The 19 T cell receptor beta chains listed next were all sequenced from one sample in a study of blood T cell repertoires in COVID-19. Using immunoSEQ multiplex PCR, the repertoire was profiled, and TCRdb retains in-frame clones only, with some absent. Of tens of thousands of clones in the sample, about 91% were seen once. The sequenced sample consisted of peripheral blood. Source of these receptors: a man aged 55 to 70 with active COVID-19.

This clone was seen a few times. The rearrangement links TRBV12-3 or TRBV12-4 to TRBJ1-5, with a weak D call TRBD1 (6 bases). V lost 0 bases and J lost 13, with 13 bases in between. CDR3 size: 13 residues. CDR3 DNA sequence: TGTGCCAGCAGTTTAGCGGATAATCAGGGGCAGCATTTT. Translating it yields CASSLADNQGQHF.

J is TRBJ2-4 and V is TRBV27; TRBD2 is a possible D gene (7 bases). The CDR3 spans 16 residues. Germline lookup yields CDR1 MNHEY and CDR2 SMNVEV (reference sequence). The ends were cut back, 8 bases at V and 6 bases at J, with 23 bases in the middle. In nucleotides, the CDR3 is TGTGCCAGCGGCTTTCGGGGGGCAGGGGTAAGAAACATTCAGTACTTC. Amino acid sequence: CASGFRGAGVRNIQYF.

The rearrangement links TRBV5-5 to TRBJ1-3, with unresolved D. The germline CDR1 and CDR2 sequences are SGHKS and YYEKEE (reference sequence). V dropped 0 bases and J dropped 4 bases, with 8 bases sitting between them. CDR3 length equals 14 residues. Written as DNA, the CDR3 is TGTGCCAGCAGCTTGGGTAGTCCCGGAAACACCATATATTTT. It codes for CASSLGSPGNTIYF.

V is TRBV5-1 and J is TRBJ2-7; D perhaps matches TRBD1 (6 bases). This CDR3 region has 14 residues. Germline loops: CDR1 SGHRS, CDR2 YFSETQ. The V and J ends lost 0 bases and 7 bases respectively, with 14 bases between them. The CDR3 DNA reads TGCGCCAGCAGCTTGGGACAGGCCGCCGGGGAGCAGTACTTC. This encodes CASSLGQAAGEQYF.

The V call is TRBV3-1 (or the pseudogene TRBV3-2), the J call TRBJ1-5; D gene unclear. V was trimmed by 7 bases and J by 3 bases, leaving 7 bases between them. The CDR3 runs 12 residues. Germline V gene data show CDR1 as LGHDT and CDR2 as YNNKEL (reference sequence). CDR3 nucleotide sequence: TGTGCCAGCATCTACCCCAATCAGCCCCAGCATTTT. Translation gives CASIYPNQPQHF.

This clone was recorded once. The chain links TRBV7-3 to TRBJ2-7; 8 bases line up with TRBD1. This CDR3 has 14 residues. Germline values: CDR1 SGHTA, CDR2 FQGTGA. V trimming: 5 bases; J trimming: 3 bases; junction bases outside the gene matches: 6. CDR3 amino acids: CASSTGQGSYEQYF. CDR3 bases: TGTGCCAGCAGCACCGGACAGGGAAGCTACGAGCAGTACTTC.

The chain has TRBV10-3 and TRBJ1-4; 8 bases are shared with TRBD1. The CDR3 covers 16 residues. CDR1 is ENHRY, CDR2 SYGVKD, per germline. V trimming: 3 bases; J trimming: 8 bases; junction bases outside the gene matches: 11. The DNA of the CDR3 is TGTGCCATCAGTGATGGTAGGCAGGGGGCTCTGGAAAAACTGTTTTTT. This translates into CAISDGRQGALEKLFF.

This chain links TRBV15 with TRBJ2-7, with a tentative D call TRBD1 (5 bases). CDR3 length: 15 residues. The V end was cut by 3 bases, the J end by 6 bases, with 18 bases between. Per the germline V gene, CDR1 is LNHNV and CDR2 is YYDKDF (reference sequence). The CDR3 sequence is CATSRGRLLLSEQYF. The CDR3, as DNA: TGTGCCACCAGCAGGGGGCGACTTCTCCTAAGCGAGCAGTACTTC.

The table lists this clone with a count of one. V usage is TRBV28 and J usage is TRBJ1-1, with D maybe TRBD1 (5 bases). Germline V gene lookup returns CDR1 MDHEN and CDR2 SYDVKM. V was cut by 6 bases and J by 0 bases, with 11 bases left in between. The CDR3 runs to 14 residues. DNA for the CDR3: TGTGCCAGCAGCAGACAGTTTTTGAACACTGAAGCTTTCTTT. Encoded protein: CASSRQFLNTEAFF.

This chain connects TRBV7-3 to TRBJ2-5; unclear D gene. The V gene lost 5 bases and the J gene lost 1 base, with 8 bases spanning the gap. The CDR3 length is 13 residues. Germline CDR1 reads SGHTA; CDR2 reads FQGTGA. Here the CDR3 reads CASSLYGQETQYF. The DNA of the CDR3 is TGTGCCAGCAGCCTCTACGGCCAAGAGACCCAGTACTTC. The variable domain in full, completed from reference TRBV7-3 and TRBJ2-5, reads GAGVSQTPSNKVTEKGKYVELRCDPISGHTALYWYRQSLGQGPEFLIYFQGTGAADDSGLPNDRFFAVRPEGSVSTLKIQRTERGDSAVYLCASSLYGQETQYFGPGTRLLVL.

The genes are TRBV4-2 and TRBJ2-1; TRBD2 aligns across 9 bases. With V trimmed by 0 bases and J by 6 bases, 18 bases remained unmatched. CDR3 length: 20 residues. Germline V CDR1 and CDR2: LGHNA, YNFKEQ. The DNA for the CDR3 is TGTGCCAGCAGCCAAGACATTCCGGGGTACGCGGGGGGGGTTCGCAATGAGCAGTTCTTC. As protein: CASSQDIPGYAGGVRNEQFF.

The genes are TRBV11-1 and TRBJ2-6, with D maybe TRBD2 (5 bases). Between the trimmed V and J ends, which lost 5 bases and 2 bases, there was a span of 7 bases. CDR1 and CDR2 (germline): SGHAT, FQDESV (reference sequence). CDR3 length: 14 amino acids. The CDR3 DNA follows: TGTGCCAGCAGCCCCGGGGCTGGGGCCAACGTCCTGACTTTC. This codes for CASSPGAGANVLTF.

The CDR3 sequence: CASSLAQFEKLFF. The CDR3 nucleotides read TGTGCCAGCAGTTTAGCGCAGTTTGAAAAACTGTTTTTT. The genes are TRBV12-3 or TRBV12-4 and TRBJ1-4; D remains unclear. The V gene lost 0 bases and the J gene lost 7 bases, with 6 bases spanning the gap. This CDR3 comprises 13 residues.

This clone is a singleton in its sample. The chain uses TRBV27 and TRBJ2-5; 7 bases agree with TRBD2. The CDR3 totals 18 residues. Germline trimming cut 1 base from V and 2 bases from J; bases unmatched to any gene: 13. From germline, CDR1 is MNHEY and CDR2 SMNVEV (reference sequence). CDR3 sequence (DNA): TGTGCCAGCAGTTTATATCCCCGAATAGCGGGTATACAAGAGACCCAGTACTTC. It translates to CASSLYPRIAGIQETQYF.

A single count supports this clone. The V call is TRBV7-3, the J call TRBJ2-1; 12 nucleotides line up with TRBD2. The CDR3 spans 15 residues. The junction had 3 bases not matched to a gene; V was cut back by 5 bases and J by 4 bases. Germline loops: CDR1 SGHTA, CDR2 FQGTGA. The CDR3 protein is CASSRTSGKYNEQFF. In DNA, the CDR3 is TGTGCCAGCAGCAGGACTAGCGGGAAATACAATGAGCAGTTCTTC. Full variable domain (outside the CDR3, taken from reference TRBV7-3 and TRBJ2-1): GAGVSQTPSNKVTEKGKYVELRCDPISGHTALYWYRQSLGQGPEFLIYFQGTGAADDSGLPNDRFFAVRPEGSVSTLKIQRTERGDSAVYLCASSRTSGKYNEQFFGPGTRLTVL.

The chain's CDR3 is CASKPGQVKWLPQHF. The CDR3 region has the DNA TGTGCCAGCAAACCGGGACAGGTTAAGTGGTTGCCCCAGCATTTT. The V call is TRBV21-1, the J call TRBJ1-5; the table assigns TRBD1, which was not confirmed against the DNA. TRBV21-1 is a known pseudogene. The CDR3 loop spans 15 amino acids.

Turning to this clone: The final CDR3 position lacks the conserved phenylalanine or tryptophan, pointing to a likely read error. Because the CDR3's place on the DNA is in doubt, the DNA is left out and the CDR3 is given as listed by TCRdb. CDR3 loop: CASSDRDRGHCY. The rearrangement links TRBV2 to TRBJ2-7; the D call in the table, TRBD1, was not verified against the DNA. Germline CDR1 reads SNHLY; CDR2 reads FYNNEI. Both ends counted, the CDR3 spans 12 residues.

The V call is TRBV5-4, the J call TRBJ2-7, with 8 bases aligning to TRBD2. Germline V gene sequence: CDR1 SGHNT, CDR2 YYREEE (reference sequence). This CDR3 is 15 amino acids long. The ends lost 4 bases at V and 0 bases at J; junction bases unmatched: 6. The CDR3: CASSRAGEVSYEQYF. In nucleotides, the CDR3 is TGTGCCAGCAGCCGAGCGGGGGAGGTCTCCTACGAGCAGTACTTC.

V is TRBV6-5 and J is TRBJ2-1, with D hard to call. The V end was cut by 8 bases, the J end by 7 bases, with 6 bases between. Per the germline V gene, CDR1 is MNHEY and CDR2 is SVGAGI. The CDR3 is 10 residues long. CDR3 in amino acids: CASGLNEQFF. CDR3 coding DNA: TGTGCCAGCGGGCTGAATGAGCAGTTCTTC.